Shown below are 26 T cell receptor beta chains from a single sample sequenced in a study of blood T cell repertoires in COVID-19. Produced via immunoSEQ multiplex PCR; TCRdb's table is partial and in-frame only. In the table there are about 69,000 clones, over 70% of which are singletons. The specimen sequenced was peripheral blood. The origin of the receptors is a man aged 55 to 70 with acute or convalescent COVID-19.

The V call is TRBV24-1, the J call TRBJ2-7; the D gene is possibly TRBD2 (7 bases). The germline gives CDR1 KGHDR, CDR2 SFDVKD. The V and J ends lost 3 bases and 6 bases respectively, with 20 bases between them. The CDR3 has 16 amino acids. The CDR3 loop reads CATSDPRGGGSGEQYF. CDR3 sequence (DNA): TGTGCCACCAGTGATCCACGAGGGGGGGGATCCGGCGAGCAGTACTTC.

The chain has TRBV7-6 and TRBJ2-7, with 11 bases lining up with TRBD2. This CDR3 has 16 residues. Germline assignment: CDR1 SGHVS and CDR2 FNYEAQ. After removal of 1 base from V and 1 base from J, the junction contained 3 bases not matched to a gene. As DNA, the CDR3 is TGTGCCAGCAGCTTAGGGGTAGCGGGGGGGTCCTACGAGCAGTACTTC. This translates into CASSLGVAGGSYEQYF. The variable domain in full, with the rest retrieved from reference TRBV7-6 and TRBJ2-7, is GAGVSQSPRYKVTKRGQDVALRCDPISGHVSLYWYRQALGQGPEFLTYFNYEAQQDKSGLPNDRFSAERPEGSISTLTIQRTEQRDSAMYRCASSLGVAGGSYEQYFGPGTRLTVT.

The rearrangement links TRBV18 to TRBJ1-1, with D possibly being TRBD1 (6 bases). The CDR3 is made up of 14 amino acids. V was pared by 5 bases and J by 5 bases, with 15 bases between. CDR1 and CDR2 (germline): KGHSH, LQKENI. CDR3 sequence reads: CASSGKQGGTEAFF. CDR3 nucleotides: TGTGCCAGCTCAGGGAAACAGGGTGGTACTGAAGCTTTCTTT.

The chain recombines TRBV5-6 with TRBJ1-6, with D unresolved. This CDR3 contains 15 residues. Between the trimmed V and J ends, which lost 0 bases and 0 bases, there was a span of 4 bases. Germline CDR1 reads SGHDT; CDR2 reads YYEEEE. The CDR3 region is CASSLESSYNSPLHF. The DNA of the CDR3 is TGTGCCAGCAGCTTGGAGAGCTCCTATAATTCACCCCTCCACTTT.

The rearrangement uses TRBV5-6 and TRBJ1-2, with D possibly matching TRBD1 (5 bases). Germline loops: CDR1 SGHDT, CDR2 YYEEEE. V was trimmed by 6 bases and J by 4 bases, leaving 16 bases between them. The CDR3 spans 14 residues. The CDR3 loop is CASTRRWGAYGYTF. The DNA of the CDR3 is TGTGCCAGCACCCGACGGTGGGGCGCCTATGGCTACACCTTC. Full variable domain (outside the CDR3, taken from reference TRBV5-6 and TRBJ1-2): DAGVTQSPTHLIKTRGQQVTLRCSPKSGHDTVSWYQQALGQGPQFIFQYYEEEERQRGNFPDRFSGHQFPNYSSELNVNALLLGDSALYLCASTRRWGAYGYTFGSGTRLTVV.

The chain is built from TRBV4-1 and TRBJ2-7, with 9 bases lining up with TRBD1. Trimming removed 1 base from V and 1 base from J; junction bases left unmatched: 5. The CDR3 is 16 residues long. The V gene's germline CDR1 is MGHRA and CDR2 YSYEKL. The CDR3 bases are TGCGCCAGCAGCCAAGGGTTCGACAGGGGGTCCTACGAGCAGTACTTC. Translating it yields CASSQGFDRGSYEQYF.

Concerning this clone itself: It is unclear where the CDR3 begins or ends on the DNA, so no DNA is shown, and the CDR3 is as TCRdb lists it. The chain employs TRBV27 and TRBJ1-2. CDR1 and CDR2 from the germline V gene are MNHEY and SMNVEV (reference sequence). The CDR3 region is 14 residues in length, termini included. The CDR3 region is CASSSSGRSYGYTF.

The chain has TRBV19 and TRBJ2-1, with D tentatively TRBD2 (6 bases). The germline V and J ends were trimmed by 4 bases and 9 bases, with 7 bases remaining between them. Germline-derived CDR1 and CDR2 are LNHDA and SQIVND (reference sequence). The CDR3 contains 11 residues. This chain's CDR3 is CASSNGGEQFF. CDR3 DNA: TGTGCCAGTAGTAACGGGGGTGAGCAGTTCTTC.

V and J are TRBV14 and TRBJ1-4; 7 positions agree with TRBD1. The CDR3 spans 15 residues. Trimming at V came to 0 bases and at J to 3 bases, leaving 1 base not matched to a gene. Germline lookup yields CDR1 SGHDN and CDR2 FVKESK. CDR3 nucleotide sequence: TGTGCCAGCAGCCAAGACACAGGGGCTAATGAAAAACTGTTTTTT. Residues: CASSQDTGANEKLFF. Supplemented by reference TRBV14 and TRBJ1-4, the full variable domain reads EAGVTQFPSHSVIEKGQTVTLRCDPISGHDNLYWYRRVMGKEIKFLLHFVKESKQDESGMPNNRFLAERTGGTYSTLKVQPAELEDSGVYFCASSQDTGANEKLFFGSGTQLSVL.

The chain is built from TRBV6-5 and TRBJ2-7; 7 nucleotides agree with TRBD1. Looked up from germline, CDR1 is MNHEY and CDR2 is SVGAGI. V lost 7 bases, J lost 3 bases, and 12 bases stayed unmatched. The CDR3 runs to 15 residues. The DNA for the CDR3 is TGTGCCAGCACCCAGGGACAGTCCATCGGCTACGAGCAGTACTTC. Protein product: CASTQGQSIGYEQYF.

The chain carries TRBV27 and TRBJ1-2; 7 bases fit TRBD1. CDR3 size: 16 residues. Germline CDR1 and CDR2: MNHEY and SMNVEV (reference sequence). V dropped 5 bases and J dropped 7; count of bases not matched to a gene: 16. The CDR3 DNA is TGTGCCAGCAGTCCCTTTCTCCGGGGACAGTCTCGTGGCTACACCTTC. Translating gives CASSPFLRGQSRGYTF.

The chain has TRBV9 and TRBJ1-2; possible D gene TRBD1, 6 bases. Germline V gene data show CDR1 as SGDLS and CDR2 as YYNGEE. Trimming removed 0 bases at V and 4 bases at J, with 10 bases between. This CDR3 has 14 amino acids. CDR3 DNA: TGTGCCAGCAGCGTAGATCGGACAGCCTATGGCTACACCTTC. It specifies CASSVDRTAYGYTF.

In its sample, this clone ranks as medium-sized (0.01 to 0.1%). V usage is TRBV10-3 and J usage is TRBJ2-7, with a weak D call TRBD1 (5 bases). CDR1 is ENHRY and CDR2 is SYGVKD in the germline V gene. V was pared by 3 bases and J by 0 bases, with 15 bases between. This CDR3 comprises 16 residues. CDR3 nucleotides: TGTGCCATCAGTGAAGCATCAGACAGCCTCTCCTACGAGCAGTACTTC. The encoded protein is CAISEASDSLSYEQYF.

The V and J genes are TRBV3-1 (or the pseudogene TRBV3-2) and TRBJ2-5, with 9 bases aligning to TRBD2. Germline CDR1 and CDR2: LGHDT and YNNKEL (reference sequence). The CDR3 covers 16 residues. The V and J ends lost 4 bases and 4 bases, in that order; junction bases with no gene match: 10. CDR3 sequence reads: CASSPPGLAGGETQYF. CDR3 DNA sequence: TGTGCCAGCAGCCCTCCGGGACTAGCAGGGGGAGAGACCCAGTACTTC.

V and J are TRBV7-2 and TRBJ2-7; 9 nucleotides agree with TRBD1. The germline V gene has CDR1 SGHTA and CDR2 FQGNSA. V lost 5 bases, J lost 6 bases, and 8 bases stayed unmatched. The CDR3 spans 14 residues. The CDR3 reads CASSPGQGQGEQYF. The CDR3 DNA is TGTGCCAGCAGCCCTGGACAGGGGCAAGGCGAGCAGTACTTC.

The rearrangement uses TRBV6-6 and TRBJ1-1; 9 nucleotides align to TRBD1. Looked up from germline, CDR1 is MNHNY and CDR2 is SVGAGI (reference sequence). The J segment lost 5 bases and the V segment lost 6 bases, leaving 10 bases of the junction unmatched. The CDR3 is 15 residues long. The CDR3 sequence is CASRGTGKSLTEAFF. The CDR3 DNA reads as TGTGCCAGCAGGGGGACAGGGAAAAGTTTAACTGAAGCTTTCTTT.

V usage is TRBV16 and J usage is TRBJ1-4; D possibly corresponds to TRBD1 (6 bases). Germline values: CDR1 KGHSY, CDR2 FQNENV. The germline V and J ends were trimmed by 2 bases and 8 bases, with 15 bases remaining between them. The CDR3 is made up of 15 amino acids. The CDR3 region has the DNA TGTGCCAGCAGCCAAGTGGGTACAGGGCGAGAAAAACTGTTTTTT. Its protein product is CASSQVGTGREKLFF.

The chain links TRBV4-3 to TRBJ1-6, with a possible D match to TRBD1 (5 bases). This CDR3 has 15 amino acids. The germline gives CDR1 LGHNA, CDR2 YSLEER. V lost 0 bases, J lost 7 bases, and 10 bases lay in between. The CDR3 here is CASSQETQGNSPLHF. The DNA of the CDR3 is TGCGCCAGCAGCCAAGAAACCCAGGGAAATTCACCCCTCCACTTT.

The CDR3 sequence is CASSLLGRGVEKLFF. The CDR3 DNA is TGTGCCAGCAGCCTTCTGGGCAGGGGGGTTGAAAAACTGTTTTTT. The chain has TRBV7-2 and TRBJ1-4; 7 bases are a match to TRBD1. J gave up 7 bases and V 5 bases, and 10 bases lay outside the gene matches. This CDR3 spans 15 amino acids. The germline V gene has CDR1 SGHTA and CDR2 FQGNSA.

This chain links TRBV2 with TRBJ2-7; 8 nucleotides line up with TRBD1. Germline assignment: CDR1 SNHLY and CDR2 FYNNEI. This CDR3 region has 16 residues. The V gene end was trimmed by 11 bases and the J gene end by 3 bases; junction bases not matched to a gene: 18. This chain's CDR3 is CAGQRSGQGGDYEQYF. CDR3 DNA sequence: TGTGCCGGACAACGAAGTGGACAGGGTGGTGACTACGAGCAGTACTTC. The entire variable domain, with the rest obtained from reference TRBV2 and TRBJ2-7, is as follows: EPEVTQTPSHQVTQMGQEVILRCVPISNHLYFYWYRQILGQKVEFLVSFYNNEISEKSEIFDDQFSVERPDGSNFTLKIRSTKLEDSAMYFCAGQRSGQGGDYEQYFGPGTRLTVT.

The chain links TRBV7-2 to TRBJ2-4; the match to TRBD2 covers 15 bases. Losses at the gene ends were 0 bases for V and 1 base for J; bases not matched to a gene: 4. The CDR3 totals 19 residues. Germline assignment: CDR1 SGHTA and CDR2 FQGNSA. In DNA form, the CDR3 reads TGTGCCAGCAGCTTAGCGGGACTAGCGGGGGGTGTGGCCAAAAACATTCAGTACTTC. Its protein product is CASSLAGLAGGVAKNIQYF.

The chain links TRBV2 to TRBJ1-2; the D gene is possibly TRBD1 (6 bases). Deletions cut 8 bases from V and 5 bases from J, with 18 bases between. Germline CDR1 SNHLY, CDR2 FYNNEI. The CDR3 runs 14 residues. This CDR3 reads CASGVRQGMYGYTF. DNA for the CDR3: TGTGCCAGCGGGGTGCGGCAGGGGATGTATGGCTACACCTTC.

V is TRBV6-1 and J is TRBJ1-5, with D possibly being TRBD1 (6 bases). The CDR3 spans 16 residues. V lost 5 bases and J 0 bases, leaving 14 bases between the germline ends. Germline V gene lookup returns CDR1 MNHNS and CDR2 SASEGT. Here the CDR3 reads CASSKGGGYSNQPQHF. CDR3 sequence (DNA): TGTGCCAGCAGTAAAGGGGGAGGTTATAGCAATCAGCCCCAGCATTTT.

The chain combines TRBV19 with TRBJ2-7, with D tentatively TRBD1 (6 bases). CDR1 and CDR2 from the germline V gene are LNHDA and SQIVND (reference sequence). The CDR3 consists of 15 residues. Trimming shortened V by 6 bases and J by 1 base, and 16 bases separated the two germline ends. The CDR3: CASRLAGAASYEQYF. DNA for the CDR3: TGTGCCAGTAGACTGGCAGGGGCGGCATCCTACGAGCAGTACTTC.

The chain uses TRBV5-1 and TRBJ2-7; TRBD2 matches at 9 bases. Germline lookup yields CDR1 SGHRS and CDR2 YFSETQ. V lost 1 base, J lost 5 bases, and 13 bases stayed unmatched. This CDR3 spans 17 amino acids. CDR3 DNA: TGCGCCAGCAGCTTGTCGCCCGCAGCGGGGGGCCTCCACGAGCAGTACTTC. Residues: CASSLSPAAGGLHEQYF.

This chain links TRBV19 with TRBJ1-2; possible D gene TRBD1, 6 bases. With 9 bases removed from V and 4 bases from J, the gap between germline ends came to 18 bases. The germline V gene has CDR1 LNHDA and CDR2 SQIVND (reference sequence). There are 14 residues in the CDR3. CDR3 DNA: TGTGCCAGCTTAAACCGGGACAAGCCCTATGGCTACACCTTC. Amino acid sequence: CASLNRDKPYGYTF.